This entry concerns a single T cell receptor beta chain. Its matching antigen is unknown. The data originate from a study of cytomegalovirus exposure and HLA in healthy donors. General observations from the study: In vitro confirmation showed three CMV-associated chains to be CMV antigen specific.

The CDR3 has 15 amino acids. Unmatched junction bases numbered 6, after V lost 1 base and J lost 8 bases. CDR1 and CDR2 from the germline V gene are KGHSH and LQKENI. Produced via immunoSEQ multiplex PCR; TCRdb's table is partial and in-frame only. The sample has roughly 80,000 clones; roughly 93% are singletons. This sequence joins TRBV18 and TRBJ2-1; 9 nucleotides line up with TRBD2. The TCR comes from a man aged 30 to 39 in good health and CMV-seronegative. Sample: PBMCs. In DNA, the CDR3 is TGTGCCAGCTCACCACGAGGCGGGGGGGCCCATGAGCAGTTCTTC. This translates into CASSPRGGGAHEQFF.